This paragraph reports one T cell receptor beta chain. This CDR3 contains 15 residues. J lost 6 bases, V lost 5 bases, and 7 bases had no gene match. The data were obtained in a study of T cell responses to AZD1222 COVID-19 vaccine. Measured with immunoSEQ multiplex PCR; TCRdb has only the in-frame clones, and not every one. The sample has more than 90,000 clones, 88% seen once. The source is an adult who received the AZD1222 COVID-19 vaccine. Here the sequenced sample was peripheral blood, taken 28 days after the second AZD1222 dose. The rearrangement uses TRBV5-3 and TRBJ1-5; 11 bases fit TRBD1. TRBV5-3 is given ORF status, its function remaining uncertain. DNA of the CDR3: TGTGCCAGAAGGTTCAGGACAGGGGGCTGTCAGCCCCAGCATTTT. Its translation: CARRFRTGGCQPQHF.